Described below is a single T cell receptor (beta chain) sequence and its context. The antigen is undetermined. This sample was taken from a study of cytomegalovirus exposure and HLA in healthy donors. V was pared by 6 bases and J by 0 bases, with 5 bases between. This CDR3 contains 13 residues. The germline V gene encodes CDR1 MNHEY and CDR2 SMNVEV (reference sequence). Study-wide results and caveats: Later findings reportedly placed an Asian-associated ancestry cluster below the roughly 670-donor mean for N-insertions. Three CMV-associated chains proved CMV antigen-specific in vitro.

Amplification used 60 Vbeta primers and 13 Jbeta primers. Method: immunoSEQ multiplex PCR; TCRdb's copy keeps in-frame clones and lacks some. This sample has fewer than 200,000 clones; around 79% occur once, and the top ten carry more than 1.2%. This chain links TRBV27 with TRBJ1-4; D gene unclear. Sequenced material: PBMCs. The receptor's source is a man aged 18 to 35 in good health and CMV-seronegative. The CDR3 protein is CASRGTTNEKLFF. CDR3 DNA: TGTGCCAGCAGGGGCACAACTAATGAAAAACTGTTTTTT.